The 8 T cell receptor beta chains below all came from one sample that was sequenced in a study of cytomegalovirus exposure and HLA in healthy donors. Amplification used 60 Vbeta primers and 13 Jbeta primers. Profiled with immunoSEQ multiplex PCR; TCRdb holds only in-frame clones, not every one. The table has approximately 140,000 clones, roughly three quarters seen once. Sequenced input: PBMCs. The receptors derive from a woman between 35 and 50 years old in good health and CMV-seronegative.

The rearrangement uses TRBV7-9 and TRBJ1-2; TRBD1 agrees at 7 bases. V shed 5 bases, J shed 7 bases, and the junction held 7 bases outside the gene matches. The CDR3 runs 13 residues. Germline V gene lookup returns CDR1 SEHNR and CDR2 FQNEAQ (reference sequence). The CDR3 DNA reads TGTGCCAGCAGCCCAACCGGGACAGCTGGCTACACCTTC. Protein: CASSPTGTAGYTF.

The chain is built from TRBV28 and TRBJ1-5, with 9 bases fitting TRBD1. V shed 4 bases, J shed 1 base, and the junction held 2 bases outside the gene matches. CDR1 is MDHEN and CDR2 is SYDVKM in the germline V gene. There are 15 residues in the CDR3. The CDR3 protein is CASSSTGGSNQPQHF. The CDR3 DNA is TGTGCCAGCAGTTCGACAGGGGGGAGCAATCAGCCCCAGCATTTT.

The J gene is TRBJ2-2, the V gene TRBV5-1; D is ambiguous. V lost 0 bases and J 0 bases, leaving 9 bases between the germline ends. The germline CDR1 and CDR2 sequences are SGHRS and YFSETQ. The CDR3 length is 16 residues. As DNA, the CDR3 is TGCGCCAGCAGCTTGGGAACTGCATCGAACACCGGGGAGCTGTTTTTT. Protein product: CASSLGTASNTGELFF.

This clone has only one observation. The gene calls are TRBV5-1 and TRBJ1-1; unclear D gene. From germline, CDR1 is SGHRS and CDR2 YFSETQ. CDR3 size: 13 residues. The V end lost 5 bases, the J end lost 1 base, and 9 bases lay between the germline ends. DNA of the CDR3: TGCGCCAGCAGTTCTGGGCCGAACACTGAAGCTTTCTTT. Translated: CASSSGPNTEAFF.

The rearrangement uses TRBV28 and TRBJ1-6; maybe TRBD1 (6 bases). The CDR3 length is 15 residues. V dropped 1 base and J dropped 11 bases, with 15 bases sitting between them. Germline assignment: CDR1 MDHEN and CDR2 SYDVKM. CDR3 amino acids: CASSLFGQQVAPLHF. The CDR3 DNA reads TGTGCCAGCAGTTTATTCGGACAGCAGGTTGCACCCCTCCACTTT. Supplemented by reference TRBV28 and TRBJ1-6, the full variable domain reads DVKVTQSSRYLVKRTGEKVFLECVQDMDHENMFWYRQDPGLGLRLIYFSYDVKMKEKGDIPEGYSVSREKKERFSLILESASTNQTSMYLCASSLFGQQVAPLHFGNGTRLTVT.

The gene calls are TRBV2 and TRBJ2-2, with D possibly matching TRBD1 (5 bases). The CDR3 has 15 amino acids. Germline V CDR1 and CDR2: SNHLY, FYNNEI. V was clipped by 4 bases and J by 6 bases, with 15 bases between them. For the CDR3, the DNA is TGTGCCAGCAGTGTCGCCTCCAGGGTTCCCGGGGAGCTGTTTTTT. This translates into CASSVASRVPGELFF.

This clone came up once. CDR3: CATSRWAGKRTDTQYF. The CDR3 DNA sequence: TGTGCCACCAGCAGATGGGCGGGGAAACGCACAGATACGCAGTATTTT. The genes are TRBV15 and TRBJ2-3; tentative D call: TRBD2 (6 bases). The CDR3 sequence is 16 residues long. CDR1 and CDR2 from the germline V gene are LNHNV and YYDKDF (reference sequence). Trimming took 2 bases from V and 1 from J, leaving 13 bases between them.

This clone occurred a few times. The gene calls are TRBV19 and TRBJ1-1; D unclear. Germline V gene lookup returns CDR1 LNHDA and CDR2 SQIVND (reference sequence). With 3 bases removed from V and 2 bases from J, the gap between germline ends came to 16 bases. This CDR3 has 16 amino acids. The CDR3 DNA reads TGTGCCAGTAGTATCGATCGGGAGCGCTTAAACACTGAAGCTTTCTTT. This gives the protein CASSIDRERLNTEAFF.